This T cell receptor beta chain was identified during a study of vaccination and CD4 T cells after COVID-19 (dated by TCRdb to 2022 to 2024). As for the study more broadly: Convalescent patients had a positive SARS-CoV-2 result on nasal swab PCR, and of these patients, several had mild disease and one had severe disease. Six males and four females were included in the convalescent cohort, with two Hispanic individuals, seven Caucasians, two Asians and one multiracial person represented. Participants got two doses of the Pfizer-BioNTech BNT162b2 vaccine (n=8) or two doses of the Moderna mRNA-1273 vaccine (n=2). Post-COVID blood samples from convalescent patients were collected a median of 101 days after diagnosis, with a range of about 35 to 180 days. The time from the second vaccine dose to post-vaccine blood sampling had a median of roughly 72 days and ranged from roughly 12 to 241 days. Culture stimuli were overlapping spike peptide pools from SARS-CoV-2 and from the common cold coronaviruses HCoV-NL63, HCoV-OC43 and HCoV-229E. As controls, cultures received a CEFX viral epitope pool (the positive control), an HIV-1 Nef peptide pool (the negative control), or no peptide at all. In roughly 11 COVID-19 convalescent patients and a few infection-naive healthy vaccine recipients, the spike-specific CD4+ TCR repertoire before mRNA vaccination was compared with the repertoire after mRNA vaccination. What the work shows at the level of the full study, not this receptor alone: The median count of SARS-CoV-2-reactive clonotypes went up from around 23 after infection to some 38 after vaccination, although the change was not significant. In convalescent patients, nearly all vaccine-specific clones (304 of 307) were found to be mono-reactive for SARS-CoV-2 spike rather than cross-reactive with common cold coronaviruses. Among convalescent patients, a median around 86% of the SARS-CoV-2-reactive clones seen after vaccination appeared only after vaccination, which suggests priming specific to the vaccine. The number of convalescent patients in the study was relatively small, and the study did not examine early timepoints following natural infection.

To note about this clonotype: The antigen it binds to is not known. Within one base of it there is no much larger clone, and no base qualities were kept.

V loses 3 bases of germline sequence and J loses 0 bases, and the interval between the two ends is 8 bases. Spanning cysteine to phenylalanine, the CDR3 consists of 15 amino acids. Only the CDR3 portion is preserved as DNA: 45 bases, with reading frame beginning at the first base. The CDR1 and CDR2 encoded by the germline V gene are SGHNT and YENEEA. The intended sense of this specimen's treatment or condition label: approximately nine-day PBMC culture with coronavirus spike peptide pools or control peptides (ViraFEST assay). The ViraFEST assay, used in the study, expanded antigen-specific T cells with peptide pools and then identified the expanded clonotypes through TCR sequencing. Positive SARS-CoV-2 PCR tests in the convalescent patients dated from March to December 2020, before Alpha, Beta and Delta variants emerged in the United States. More than 1.5 million PBMCs per well were cultured in IMDM with approximately 5.2% human AB serum and about 9.7 IU/ml IL-2, plus 10 ug/ml peptide pools. On days 3 and 7, half of the culture medium was replaced with fresh IL-2-containing medium. CD4+ T cells were isolated after approximately eleven days of culture through negative selection using the EasySep CD4+ T cell isolation kit. PBMCs were separated from whole blood using Ficoll-Paque Plus gradient centrifugation and then either used fresh or cryopreserved at -140C. Each culture condition was generally run in triplicate wells.

The library was generated by PCR. At the Johns Hopkins FTIC core, DNA from the cultured CD4+ T cells underwent TCR sequencing with the Oncomine TCR Beta short-read assay. Genomic DNA was extracted from the cultured CD4+ T cells with the QIAamp micro DNA kit. Oncomine TCR Beta libraries made from cultured CD4+ T cells were pooled using unique dual indexes and sequenced on an Illumina iSeq 100. The authors processed their data as follows. Non-productive sequences were removed, and CDR3s that did not start with C, did not end with F or W, or were shorter than 7 amino acids were discarded. Antigen-specific clonotypes were identified with the MANAFEST web application by comparing peptide-stimulated wells with reference and other culture wells. For a clone to be called positive, the clone needed an FDR below 0.05, an odds ratio above 5, and a productive frequency above 0.1% in at least two of three replicate wells. Cross-reactive clonotypes were defined as significantly expanded in both SARS-CoV-2 spike wells and at least one common cold coronavirus spike condition. Using R version 3.6.1, CDR3 homology was evaluated through Levenshtein distances (stringdist) along with unrooted phylogenetic trees (ape). TCRdb handled the public reads itself, with Q25 trimming in fastp and clone calling in MiXCR, and kept productive beta chains. Rows with one shared CDR3 protein collapse into an entry with the most common genes and DNA. None of the V and J calls come from the authors' own analysis; TCRdb made them. This sample gives approximately 16,000 distinct CDR3 sequences in total; less than 60% of them show up just once. Together, the top ten hold over 7% of the sample.

The chain employs TRBV11-3 and TRBJ2-2; the D gene is perhaps TRBD2, from 6 matching bases. Sample: CD4+ T cells from blood, cultured in vitro. This receptor was obtained from a human donor who had recovered from COVID-19. In nucleotides, the sequence is TGTGCCAGCAGCTTTGGCGGGACGAACACCGGGGAGCTGTTTTTT. It translates to CASSFGGTNTGELFF.